A single sample gave rise to the 19 T cell receptor beta chains below, sequenced in a study of T cells expressing NK-cell markers. Each CDR3 protein gets one entry in TCRdb, which reprocessed the 5' RACE reads and gives no DNA. The table for this sample gives some 410,000 distinct CDR3 sequences. Sequencing was done on a sample of blood T cells: a sorted CD56 or NKG2C T cell subset, CD4+ or CD8+ T cells, or bulk PBMC T cells (not recorded which). These receptors originate from a woman between 18 and 69 years old in good health.

CDR3 region: CASSVVGVTFGGVYNEQFF. The chain joins TRBV9 to TRBJ2-1; TCRdb picks TRBD1, but there is no DNA to check that call. This CDR3 has 19 amino acids. Germline V gene sequence: CDR1 SGDLS, CDR2 YYNGEE.

This chain uses TRBV5-1 with TRBJ2-7; TCRdb lists TRBD1, though no DNA is available to test this call. There are 16 residues in the CDR3. CDR1 is SGHRS and CDR2 is YFSETQ in the germline V gene. CDR3 amino acids: CASRWQTGTGLYEQYF.

This chain joins TRBV9 and TRBJ2-5. CDR1 and CDR2 from the germline V gene are SGDLS and YYNGEE. There are 14 residues in the CDR3. The CDR3 loop reads CASSHGVFQETQYF.

The V gene is TRBV28, the J gene TRBJ2-1; the TRBD2 assignment by TCRdb is unverifiable without DNA. The germline gives CDR1 MDHEN, CDR2 SYDVKM. CDR3 size: 16 residues. This chain's CDR3 is CASSLLAGDSYNEQFF.

The genes are TRBV24-1 and TRBJ2-1; the D call from TCRdb, TRBD2, cannot be confirmed without DNA. This CDR3 spans 16 amino acids. In germline, CDR1 is KGHDR, CDR2 SFDVKD. The CDR3 region is CATSDLKAGARNEQFF.

The chain has TRBV5-1 and TRBJ2-3; the D call from TCRdb, TRBD1, cannot be confirmed without DNA. The CDR3 loop spans 15 amino acids. Germline CDR1 and CDR2: SGHRS and YFSETQ. The CDR3 loop is CASSGGTASTDTQYF.

The chain recombines TRBV10-3 with TRBJ2-3; TCRdb proposes TRBD2, but this gene call is untestable without DNA. Germline-derived CDR1 and CDR2 are ENHRY and SYGVKD. The CDR3 runs to 15 residues. CDR3 amino acids: CAISELAGGQDTQYF.

The V call is TRBV14, the J call TRBJ2-1; absent DNA, TCRdb's TRBD1 call cannot be checked. The germline gives CDR1 SGHDN, CDR2 FVKESK. CDR3 length: 15 amino acids. The CDR3 region is CASSPVGQIGNEQFF.

V gene TRBV9 combines with J gene TRBJ2-7; without DNA, the TCRdb call of TRBD2 cannot be checked. Per the germline V gene, CDR1 is SGDLS and CDR2 is YYNGEE. The CDR3 has 14 residues. CDR3 sequence reads: CASSVAGPAYEQYF.

This chain connects TRBV11-1 to TRBJ1-3; TCRdb lists TRBD1, though no DNA is available to test this call. This CDR3 has 16 residues. Germline loops: CDR1 SGHAT, CDR2 FQDESV (reference sequence). The CDR3 loop is CASSRGQQEDGNTIYF.

V is TRBV12-3 or TRBV12-4 and J is TRBJ1-5; the TCRdb D gene call, TRBD1, has no DNA to confirm it. This CDR3 is 12 amino acids long. CDR3 protein: CASTLPGQPQHF.

This chain links TRBV5-1 with TRBJ2-4; with no DNA, the TCRdb D assignment of TRBD1 cannot be verified. CDR3 length: 15 residues. From germline, CDR1 is SGHRS and CDR2 YFSETQ. This CDR3 is CASSTGDRGVNIQYF.

The CDR3 region is CASTQRERGEQFF. V usage is TRBV12-3 or TRBV12-4 and J usage is TRBJ2-1; the D gene TCRdb calls, TRBD1, cannot be checked with no DNA. This CDR3 comprises 13 residues.

V usage is TRBV12-3 or TRBV12-4 and J usage is TRBJ1-3. This CDR3 is 14 amino acids long. CDR3 protein: CASSHQGSGNTIYF.

CDR3 in amino acids: CASSFAMNTEAFF. V is TRBV12-3 or TRBV12-4 and J is TRBJ1-1. CDR3 length: 13 amino acids.

J is TRBJ2-3 and V is TRBV12-3 or TRBV12-4; TCRdb's D gene call, TRBD2, goes unchecked for lack of DNA. CDR3 length: 18 residues. The CDR3 region is CASSLSLAGVLRTDTQYF.

This chain links TRBV12-3 or TRBV12-4 with TRBJ2-5. CDR3 length: 12 residues. CDR3 residues: CASSFYVETQYF.

The chain has TRBV27 and TRBJ2-1; no DNA is available, so the TRBD1 call from TCRdb remains unchecked. Germline CDR1 and CDR2: MNHEY and SMNVEV (reference sequence). This CDR3 has 15 amino acids. This CDR3 is CASSPAGTGGNEQFF.

The chain recombines TRBV3-1 with TRBJ2-5; TCRdb reports TRBD1, a call that lacks DNA to check it against. CDR1 and CDR2 (germline): LGHDT, YNNKEL (reference sequence). The CDR3 extends over 16 amino acids. CDR3 sequence reads: CASSQRRDRGQETQYF.